This is a list of T cell receptor beta chains from one sample in a study of T-cell memory formation after mild COVID-19. TCRdb called the 5' RACE reads again in MiXCR, with one record for every CDR3 protein. The sample records roughly 140,000 distinct CDR3 sequences, 11% to 15% being singletons. Material: PBMCs or a T cell subset sorted from them (not recorded which). All receptors derive from an adult woman who had mild COVID-19 (a few samples of this study predate the infection). Cell type and time point are not known. CDR3s include the opening cysteine and the closing phenylalanine or tryptophan.

J gene: TRBJ2-5
V gene: TRBV5-1
CDR3 protein: CASSLETEPRGETQYF

J gene: TRBJ1-1
V gene: TRBV29-1
CDR3 protein: CSVVGWSRPGPDTEAFF

J gene: TRBJ2-6
V gene: TRBV7-8
CDR3 protein: CASSPYHGTGGPGANVLTF

J gene: TRBJ2-7
V gene: TRBV6-2/TRBV6-3
CDR3 protein: CASNPFFWFRYEQYF

J gene: TRBJ2-1
V gene: TRBV19
CDR3 protein: CASVASGYNEQFF

J gene: TRBJ1-5
V gene: TRBV6-6
CDR3 protein: CASSTEVNQPQHF

J gene: TRBJ1-3
V gene: TRBV12-3/TRBV12-4
CDR3 protein: CASSRTGGMGNTIYF

J gene: TRBJ2-5
V gene: TRBV6-1
CDR3 protein: CASSERIWQTQYF

J gene: TRBJ1-2
V gene: TRBV30
CDR3 protein: CAWAPGQHYGYTF

J gene: TRBJ1-1
V gene: TRBV2
CDR3 protein: CASSGDRFGDTEAFF

J gene: TRBJ2-7
V gene: TRBV29-1
CDR3 protein: CSVGTSGSYEQYF

J gene: TRBJ2-1
V gene: TRBV19
CDR3 protein: CASSIGTGGSGEQFF

J gene: TRBJ2-7
V gene: TRBV15
CDR3 protein: CATSSGGLYYEQYF

J gene: TRBJ2-7
V gene: TRBV5-1
CDR3 protein: CASSGGQSGYEQYF

J gene: TRBJ2-1
V gene: TRBV5-1
CDR3 protein: CASSTPLSTGPLGDEQFF

J gene: TRBJ1-3
V gene: TRBV5-1
CDR3 protein: CASSPRAEGSVGNTIYF

J gene: TRBJ1-1
V gene: TRBV6-5
CDR3 protein: CASSYSSGLNTEAFF

J gene: TRBJ2-5
V gene: TRBV29-1
CDR3 protein: CSVLPGQGEETQYF

J gene: TRBJ2-3
V gene: TRBV11-2
CDR3 protein: CASKLMGTDTQYF

J gene: TRBJ1-1
V gene: TRBV14
CDR3 protein: CASSQDDTWQGWDAFF

J gene: TRBJ2-1
V gene: TRBV20-1
CDR3 protein: CSASARGGTGNEQFF

J gene: TRBJ1-1
V gene: TRBV19
CDR3 protein: CASSDRGYTEAFF

J gene: TRBJ2-3
V gene: TRBV20-1
CDR3 protein: CSARTEAGVWDTQYF

J gene: TRBJ2-7
V gene: TRBV4-1
CDR3 protein: CASSQVTGSYEQYF

J gene: TRBJ1-1
V gene: TRBV5-1
CDR3 protein: CASSLEPGLNTEAFF

J gene: TRBJ1-1
V gene: TRBV5-1
CDR3 protein: CASSLGLHSEGPSTEAFF

J gene: TRBJ2-3
V gene: TRBV27
CDR3 protein: CASSLVYTDTQYF

J gene: TRBJ1-1
V gene: TRBV19
CDR3 protein: CASKTGPHEAFF

J gene: TRBJ2-5
V gene: TRBV27
CDR3 protein: CASSFLDQETQYF

J gene: TRBJ2-5
V gene: TRBV4-3
CDR3 protein: CASSQDTETGGQETQYF

J gene: TRBJ2-7
V gene: TRBV19
CDR3 protein: CASTTSGPGEQYF